Listed below are T cell receptor beta chains from one sample, sequenced in a study of blood T cells in healthy people across ages. TCRdb re-derived calls from the 5' RACE reads in MiXCR, one entry per CDR3 protein. This sample has about 1.8 million distinct CDR3 sequences, with about 50% found just once. Input material: blood. Receptors were obtained from a woman aged 40 to 50 in good health. The CDR3 runs from the conserved cysteine through the conserved F or W. D genes are given only for firm matches. Some rows mark clone size as missing; the rest say once, few, many or name a class of expanded clone.

clone size	V gene	D gene	J gene	CDR3 DNA	CDR3 protein
many	TRBV7-2	TRBD1	TRBJ2-7	TGTGCCAGCAGCTTTGGGACAGGGGGCAGTTACGAGCAGTACTTC	CASSFGTGGSYEQYF
few	TRBV6-2/TRBV6-3	TRBD1	TRBJ2-4	TGTGCCAGCAGCAAGAGCCGGGACAGGGTGGTCAGGGACATTCAGTACTTC	CASSKSRDRVVRDIQYF
once	TRBV27	-	TRBJ1-1	TGTGCCAGCAGTTTTGGGGGGCGGAACACTGAAGCTTTCTTT	CASSFGGRNTEAFF
-	TRBV2	-	TRBJ2-3	TGTGCCAGCAGTGTTCAGGCAGGGGGCACAGATACGCAGTATTTT	CASSVQAGGTDTQYF
-	TRBV7-2	-	TRBJ1-5	TGTGCCAGCAGCTTAGCGGCCGGACCAAATCAGCCCCAGCATTTT	CASSLAAGPNQPQHF
-	TRBV20-1	-	TRBJ1-1	TGCAGTGCCGAAGCCATGAACACTGAAGCTTTCTTT	CSAEAMNTEAFF
once	TRBV25-1	TRBD2	TRBJ2-5	TGTGCCAGCAGCGGCGGGGGTACACCTCAAGAGACCCAGTACTTC	CASSGGGTPQETQYF
few	TRBV20-1	TRBD1	TRBJ1-2	TGCAGTGCTTCGGGACAGGTTGCTGGCTACACCTTC	CSASGQVAGYTF
few	TRBV6-2/TRBV6-3	TRBD1	TRBJ2-7	TGTGCCAGCAAGGAAAACAGGGGGGCCTACGAGCAGTACTTC	CASKENRGAYEQYF
few	TRBV6-2/TRBV6-3	TRBD1	TRBJ2-4	TGTGCCAGCAGTTTTGGAAGGACAGGGGACGATGAGCAGTACTTC	CASSFGRTGDDEQYF
-	TRBV6-5	-	TRBJ1-2	TGTGCCAGCAGAACCGGACAAGTGGGCGGCTACACCTTC	CASRTGQVGGYTF
-	TRBV6-5	-	TRBJ2-4	TGTGCCAGCAACGACGGCCCCAAAAACATTCAGTACTTC	CASNDGPKNIQYF
-	TRBV9	-	TRBJ2-7	TGTGCCAGCAGCGTCACCAGGCAGGGAACCATGTACTTC	CASSVTRQGTMYF
-	TRBV11-1	TRBD2	TRBJ2-1	TGTGCCAGCAGCGATATTAGACTAGCGGGGGGGCCGTACAATGAGCAGTTCTTC	CASSDIRLAGGPYNEQFF
-	TRBV4-3	-	TRBJ2-6	TGCGCCAGCAGCAAAAGCGGGTCGACCCAGACGGTCGTGTCTGGGGCCAACGTCCTGACTTTC	CASSKSGSTQTVVSGANVLTF
few	TRBV20-1	TRBD1	TRBJ1-2	TGCAGTGCTAGAGATGGGACAGACAGCGGCTACACCTTC	CSARDGTDSGYTF
-	TRBV5-1	-	TRBJ2-7	TGCGCCAGCAGCTTGGGGTATCGCTTAGACGAGCAGTACTTC	CASSLGYRLDEQYF
-	TRBV7-9	-	TRBJ2-7	TGTGCCAGCAGCCCCGTCCCCGGGTCAACCTACGAGCAGTACTTC	CASSPVPGSTYEQYF
-	TRBV11-2	-	TRBJ1-2	TGTGCCAGCAGCTTTCACAGGGAGGGCAACTATGGCTACACCTTC	CASSFHREGNYGYTF
-	TRBV7-3	-	TRBJ2-1	TGTGCCAGCAGCTCCTCTCAGGGGAGCTCCTACAATGAGCAGTTCTTC	CASSSSQGSSYNEQFF
-	TRBV20-1	-	TRBJ1-1	TGCAGTGCTAGAGACCCCAAGACAGGACACCAAGAAGCTTTCTTT	CSARDPKTGHQEAFF
-	TRBV29-1	-	TRBJ1-2	TGCAGCGTGCCTACGGGAGGATATGGCTACACCTTC	CSVPTGGYGYTF
few	TRBV15	TRBD1	TRBJ1-2	TGTGCCACCAGCGCGGACAGGGCGGCTGGCTACACCTTC	CATSADRAAGYTF
-	TRBV9	TRBD2	TRBJ2-3	TGTGCCAGCAGCGTAGTATCAGCGGGGGCAGATACGCAGTATTTT	CASSVVSAGADTQYF
-	TRBV20-1	-	TRBJ2-7	TGCAGTGCTAGTCCCCAGGATTCCTACGAGCAGTACTTC	CSASPQDSYEQYF
-	TRBV9	-	TRBJ1-2	TGTGCCAGCAGCGTAGAGGTACAGGGAGATGCGAAGCGGGGCTACACCTTC	CASSVEVQGDAKRGYTF
-	TRBV7-9	-	TRBJ2-7	TGTGCCAGCATCTTCCAGGGAGACGAGCAGTACTTC	CASIFQGDEQYF
-	TRBV15	TRBD1	TRBJ2-3	TGTGCCACCAGCAGAGACCAGGGGGCCCGCACAGATACGCAGTATTTT	CATSRDQGARTDTQYF
-	TRBV27	-	TRBJ1-5	TGTGCCAGCAGTTTATCCCGGCTTCTCAATCAGCCCCAGCATTTT	CASSLSRLLNQPQHF
few	TRBV10-3	TRBD1	TRBJ2-7	TGTGCCATCAGTGAGTCTGGGTCAGGGGGCTACGAGCAGTACTTC	CAISESGSGGYEQYF
-	TRBV12-3/TRBV12-4	-	TRBJ2-1	TGTGCCAGCAGTTTGAGGCTTAGCAATGAGCAGTTCTTC	CASSLRLSNEQFF
-	TRBV15	-	TRBJ1-4	TGTGCCACCAGCAGAGGAGGCCGGGAGAGGGAAAAACTGTTTTTT	CATSRGGREREKLFF
-	TRBV7-2	-	TRBJ1-6	TGTGCCAGCAGCCCTAGGAGGGCAGATTCACCCCTCCACTTT	CASSPRRADSPLHF
-	TRBV7-6	-	TRBJ2-5	TGTGCCAGCAGCTCCGAACCGGGCCCCGCCGGGGATGAGCAGTACTTC	CASSSEPGPAGDEQYF
-	TRBV7-6	TRBD1	TRBJ2-3	TGTGCCAGCAGCCGGGACAGGGAGGGAGAGGTGCTTGGCACAGATACGCAGTATTTT	CASSRDREGEVLGTDTQYF
few	TRBV10-3	TRBD2	TRBJ2-1	TGTGCCATCACTGGACTAGCGGGGAATGAGCAGTTCTTC	CAITGLAGNEQFF
few	TRBV5-5	TRBD1	TRBJ1-1	TGTGCCAGCAGCTGGACAGGGGCAATGAACACTGAAGCTTTCTTT	CASSWTGAMNTEAFF
-	TRBV29-1	-	TRBJ2-3	TGCAGCGTTGAAGGAGGGGTGGGTACAGATACGCAGTATTTT	CSVEGGVGTDTQYF
-	TRBV6-1	TRBD1	TRBJ1-5	TGTGCCAGCACCCTCGGACAGGGCTATCAGCCCCAGCATTTT	CASTLGQGYQPQHF
-	TRBV29-1	-	TRBJ2-1	TGCAGCGTTGACGGGTCTTCCTACAATGAGCAGTTCTTC	CSVDGSSYNEQFF
few	TRBV6-2/TRBV6-3	-	TRBJ1-2	TGTGCCAGCAGTTACGTCGGGGCCGGCTACACCTTC	CASSYVGAGYTF
-	TRBV29-1	TRBD1	TRBJ1-2	TGCAGCGTGGGAGGGACAGGGGGGATCTCGCTGGATGGCTACACCTTC	CSVGGTGGISLDGYTF
-	TRBV6-1	-	TRBJ1-2	TGTGCCAGCAGTGATCAGGGCACCTATGGCTACACCTTC	CASSDQGTYGYTF
few	TRBV15	TRBD1	TRBJ1-2	TGTGCCACCAGCAGAGAAGGGGGCGGCTATGGCTACACCTTC	CATSREGGGYGYTF
few	TRBV7-9	-	TRBJ2-2	TGTGCCAGCAGCTTAGGCCAGGGACTGGAGAACACCGGGGAGCTGTTTTTT	CASSLGQGLENTGELFF